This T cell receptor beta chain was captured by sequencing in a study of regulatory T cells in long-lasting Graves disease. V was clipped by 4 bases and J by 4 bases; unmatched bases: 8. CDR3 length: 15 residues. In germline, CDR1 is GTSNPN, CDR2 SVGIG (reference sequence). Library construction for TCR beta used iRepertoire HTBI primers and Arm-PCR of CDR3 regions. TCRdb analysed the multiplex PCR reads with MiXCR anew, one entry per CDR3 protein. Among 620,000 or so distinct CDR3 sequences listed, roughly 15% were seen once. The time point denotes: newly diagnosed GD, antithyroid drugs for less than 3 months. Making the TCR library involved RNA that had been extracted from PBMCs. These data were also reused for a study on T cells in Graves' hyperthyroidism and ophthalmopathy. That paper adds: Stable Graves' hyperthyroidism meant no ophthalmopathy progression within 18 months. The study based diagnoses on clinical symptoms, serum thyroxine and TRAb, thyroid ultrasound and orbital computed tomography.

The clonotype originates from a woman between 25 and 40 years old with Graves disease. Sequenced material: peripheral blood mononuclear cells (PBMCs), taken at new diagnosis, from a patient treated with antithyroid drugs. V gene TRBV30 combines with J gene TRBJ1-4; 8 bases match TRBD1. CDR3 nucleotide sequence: TGTGCCTGGACCCTAGACAGGGGAGGTAATGAAAAACTGTTTTTT. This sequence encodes CAWTLDRGGNEKLFF.